This T cell receptor (beta chain) was documented in a study of a mutant IDH1 vaccine in newly diagnosed glioma. Germline-derived CDR1 and CDR2 are SGHRS and YFSETQ. V trimming: 4 bases; J trimming: 3 bases; junction bases outside the gene matches: 9. The CDR3 spans 16 residues. About this clone: The antigen is undetermined.

Assay: immunoSEQ multiplex PCR; the TCRdb copy retains only in-frame clones and omits some. The top ten hold about 3.8% of the sample, which has tens of thousands of clones, about 81% seen once. This sample's time point: week 47, end of study. Each dose delivered 300 ug of mutant IDH1 20-mer peptide subcutaneously with imiquimod. This sequence joins TRBV5-1 and TRBJ2-1; TRBD2 agrees at 8 bases. The TCR originated in a man in his forties with glioma. Some clones in this sample may be carry-over from other donors' samples. The sequencing used PBMCs, collected from a glioma patient whose treatment included an IDH1 peptide vaccine. Here the CDR3 reads CASSPLSGDFYNEQFF. The DNA for the CDR3 is TGCGCCAGCAGCCCGCTTAGCGGGGACTTCTACAATGAGCAGTTCTTC.